This paragraph covers one T cell receptor beta chain sequence. The data are from a study of blood T cell repertoires in COVID-19. Per the original data handling: Reference gene primer amplification gave estimated nucleated cell counts. Assay: immunoSEQ multiplex PCR; the TCRdb copy retains only in-frame clones and omits some. V, J and clone size were drawn from that table, and D and trimming were deduced from the DNA. This table has roughly 59,000 clones, about 81% appearing once. V dropped 0 bases and J dropped 1 base, with 4 bases sitting between them. Germline V gene lookup returns CDR1 SGHRS and CDR2 YFSETQ. CDR3 length equals 13 residues.

The TCR comes from a man older than 75 with acute or convalescent COVID-19. The rearrangement uses TRBV5-1 and TRBJ1-1; D is undetermined. The sample consisted of peripheral blood. In nucleotides, the CDR3 is TGCGCCAGCAGCTTGGAAGCGAACACTGAAGCTTTCTTT. Translation: CASSLEANTEAFF.